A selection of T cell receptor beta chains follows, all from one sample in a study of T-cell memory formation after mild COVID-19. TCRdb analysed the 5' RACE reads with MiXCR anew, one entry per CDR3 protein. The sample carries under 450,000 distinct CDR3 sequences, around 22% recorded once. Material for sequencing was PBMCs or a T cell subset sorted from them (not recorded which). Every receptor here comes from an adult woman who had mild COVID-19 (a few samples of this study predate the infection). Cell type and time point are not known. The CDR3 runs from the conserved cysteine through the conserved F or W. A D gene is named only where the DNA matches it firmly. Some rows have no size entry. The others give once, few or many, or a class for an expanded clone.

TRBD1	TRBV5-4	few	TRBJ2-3	TGTGCCTGCACACAGGGGGCTGAAGATACGCAGTATTTT	CACTQGAEDTQYF
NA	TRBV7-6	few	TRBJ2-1	TGTGCCAGCAGCTTACCCGTACTCAATGAGCAGTTCTTC	CASSLPVLNEQFF
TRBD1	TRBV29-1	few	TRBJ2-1	TGCAGCGTTGAAGTAAACCGCGACAGGGTAGGGGATGAGCAGTTCTTC	CSVEVNRDRVGDEQFF
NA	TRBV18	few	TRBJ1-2	TGTGCCAGCTCACCGGCCAGGCACTATGGCTACACCTTC	CASSPARHYGYTF
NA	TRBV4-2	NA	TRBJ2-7	TGTGCCAGCAGCCAAGATATTGGAGGACCCTCCTACGAGCAGTACTTC	CASSQDIGGPSYEQYF
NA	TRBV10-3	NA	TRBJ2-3	TGTGCCATCGGGGACGGCACAGATACGCAGTATTTT	CAIGDGTDTQYF
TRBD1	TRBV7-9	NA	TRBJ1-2	TGTGCCAGCAGCTTAGCCGTTACGAGGGGGCAGCACACCGGTGGCTACACCTTC	CASSLAVTRGQHTGGYTF
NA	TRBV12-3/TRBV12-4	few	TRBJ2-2	TGTGCCAGCAGTCGGTTGACCGGGGAGCTGTTTTTT	CASSRLTGELFF
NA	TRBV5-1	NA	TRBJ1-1	TGCGCCAGCAGCTTTGAGGGAGGGACTGAAGCTTTCTTT	CASSFEGGTEAFF
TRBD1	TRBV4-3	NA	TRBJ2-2	TGCGCCAGCAGCCAGCAAAGCGGACAGGCAAACACCGGGGAGCTGTTTTTT	CASSQQSGQANTGELFF
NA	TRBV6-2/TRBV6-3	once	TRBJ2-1	TGTGCCAGCAGCTCGGATTGGTCGAATTCACAGTTCTTC	CASSSDWSNSQFF
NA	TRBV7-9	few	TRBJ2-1	TGTGCCAGCAGCTCACCAAGCGGGTTAATTAGCTCCTACAATGAGCAGTTCTTC	CASSSPSGLISSYNEQFF
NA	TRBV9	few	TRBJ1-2	TGTGCCAGCAGCGTAGAGTCCAGGCAGGATCCCTATGGCTACACCTTC	CASSVESRQDPYGYTF
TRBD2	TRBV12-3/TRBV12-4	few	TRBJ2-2	TGTGCCAGCCGGGACTATTCCACCGGGGAGCTGTTTTTT	CASRDYSTGELFF
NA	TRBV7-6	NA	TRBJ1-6	TGTGCCAGCAGCCTTCAGGGGAGTAATTCACCCCTCCACTTT	CASSLQGSNSPLHF
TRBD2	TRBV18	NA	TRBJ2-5	TGTGCCAGCTCACCCAGACTAGCCTCGGAAGAGACCCAGTACTTC	CASSPRLASEETQYF
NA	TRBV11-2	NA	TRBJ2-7	TGTGCCAGCAGCTCCAAGACAGCCCCCTACGAGCAGTACTTC	CASSSKTAPYEQYF
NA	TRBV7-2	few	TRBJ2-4	TGTGCCAGCAGCTTTTCAGGGCGGCAGGGGAACATTCAGTACTTC	CASSFSGRQGNIQYF
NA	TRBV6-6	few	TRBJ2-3	TGTGCCAGCAGTTACCCCCCTAGCGGCACAGATACGCAGTATTTT	CASSYPPSGTDTQYF
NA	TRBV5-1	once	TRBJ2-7	TGCGCCAGCAGCCCGTTGTCCCAGGGTAAGATATACGAGCAGTACTTC	CASSPLSQGKIYEQYF
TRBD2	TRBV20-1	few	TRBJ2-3	TGCAGTGCCCCCGCCGCGGGAGGTTCCACAGATACGCAGTATTTT	CSAPAAGGSTDTQYF
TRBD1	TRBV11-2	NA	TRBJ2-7	TGTGCCAGCAGTTCCGCCTCAGGGGGAGCCTACGAGCAGTACTTC	CASSSASGGAYEQYF
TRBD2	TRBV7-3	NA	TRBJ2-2	TGTGCCAGCAGCTTTTCAGGGACTAGAGATCCCGGGGAGCTGTTTTTT	CASSFSGTRDPGELFF
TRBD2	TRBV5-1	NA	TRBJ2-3	TGCGCCAGCAGCTTGGCATTAGCGGGGAACACAGATACGCAGTATTTT	CASSLALAGNTDTQYF
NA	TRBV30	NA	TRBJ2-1	TGTGCCTGGGGCCCAGCGAGCTCCTACAATGAGCAGTTCTTC	CAWGPASSYNEQFF
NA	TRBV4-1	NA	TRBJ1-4	TGCGCCAGCAGCCCACGAAGACAGAGGGATTCAACTAATGAAAAACTGTTTTTT	CASSPRRQRDSTNEKLFF
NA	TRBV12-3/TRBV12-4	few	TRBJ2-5	TGTGCCAGCAGTTTATTCGTGGAGACCCAGTACTTC	CASSLFVETQYF
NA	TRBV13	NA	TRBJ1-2	TGTGCCAGCAGCTTAGCAGGGGCATTACGAAACTATGGCTACACCTTC	CASSLAGALRNYGYTF
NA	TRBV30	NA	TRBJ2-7	TGTGCCTGGAGCCCCCAGGCCGGTTCAGAGCAGTACTTC	CAWSPQAGSEQYF
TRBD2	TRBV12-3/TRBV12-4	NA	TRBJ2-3	TGTGCCAGCAGTTTCGGGGCGGGAGGGCTAACAGATACGCAGTATTTT	CASSFGAGGLTDTQYF
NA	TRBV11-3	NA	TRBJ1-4	TGTGCCAGCAGCTTAGAAGGGTCTAACCGAGGGGTTGCTAATGAAAAACTGTTTTTT	CASSLEGSNRGVANEKLFF
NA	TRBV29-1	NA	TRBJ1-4	TGCAGCGTTGCGGATAATGAAAAACTGTTTTTT	CSVADNEKLFF
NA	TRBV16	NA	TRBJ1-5	TGTGCCAGCAGCCAACCCCTTGGGCCCCAGCATTTT	CASSQPLGPQHF
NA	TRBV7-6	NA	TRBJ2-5	TGTGCCAGCAGCTCCAGCCCCCTGACAGTGGCTGAAGAGACCCAGTACTTC	CASSSSPLTVAEETQYF
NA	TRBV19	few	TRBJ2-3	TGTGCCAGTAGTTGGACGGGGGCGCAGTATTTT	CASSWTGAQYF
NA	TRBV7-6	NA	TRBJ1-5	TGTGCCAGCAGCTTAGCCCCGGGACCAAATCAGCCCCAGCATTTT	CASSLAPGPNQPQHF
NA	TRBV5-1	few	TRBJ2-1	TGCGCCAGCAGCTTGATGGGCAGGGAAAATGAGCAGTTCTTC	CASSLMGRENEQFF
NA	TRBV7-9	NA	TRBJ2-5	TGTGCCAGCAGCGCAGGGGGGCAGAAAGAGACCCAGTACTTC	CASSAGGQKETQYF
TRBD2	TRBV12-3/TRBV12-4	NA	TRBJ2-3	TGTGCCAGCAGCTTCTTCCTAGCGGGGGCAGATACGCAGTATTTT	CASSFFLAGADTQYF
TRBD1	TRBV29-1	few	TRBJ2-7	TGCAGCGTTGATACGGGACAGGGGGCCTACGAGCAGTACTTC	CSVDTGQGAYEQYF
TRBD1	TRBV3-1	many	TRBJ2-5	TGTGCCAGCAGCAAACAGGGGGCGCGAGGTGAGACCCAGTACTTC	CASSKQGARGETQYF